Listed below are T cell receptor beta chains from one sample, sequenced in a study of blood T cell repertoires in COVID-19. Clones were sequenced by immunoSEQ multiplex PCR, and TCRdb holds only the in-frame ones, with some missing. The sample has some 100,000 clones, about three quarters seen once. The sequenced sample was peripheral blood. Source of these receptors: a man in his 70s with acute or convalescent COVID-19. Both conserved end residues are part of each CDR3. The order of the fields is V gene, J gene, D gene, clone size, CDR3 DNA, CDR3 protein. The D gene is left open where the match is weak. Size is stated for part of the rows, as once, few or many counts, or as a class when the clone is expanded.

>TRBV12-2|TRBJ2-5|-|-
TGTGCAAGTCGCTTCGACCTGGGCCCCCAAGAGACCCAGTACTTC
CASRFDLGPQETQYF
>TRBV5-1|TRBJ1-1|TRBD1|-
TGCGCCAGCAGCTCACAGGGGTGGGGGAACACTGAAGCTTTCTTT
CASSSQGWGNTEAFF
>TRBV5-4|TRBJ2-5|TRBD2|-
TGTGCCAGCAGCTCCAGCCAAGCGGGGGGGGAGACCCAGTACTTC
CASSSSQAGGETQYF
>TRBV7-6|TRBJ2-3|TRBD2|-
TGTGCCAGCAGCCATACACTAGCGGGAGTCGGTACGCAGTATTTT
CASSHTLAGVGTQYF
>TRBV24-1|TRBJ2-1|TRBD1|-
TGTGCCACCAGTGGCACGGACAGGGACCATGAGCAGTTCTTC
CATSGTDRDHEQFF
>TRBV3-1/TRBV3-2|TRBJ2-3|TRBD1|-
TGTGCCAGCAGTCGAAGACAGGGGGCTTGGGATACGCAGTATTTT
CASSRRQGAWDTQYF
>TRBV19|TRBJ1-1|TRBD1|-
TGTGCCAGTATTGTCTCCACTTTACAGGGGATGAACACTGAAGCTTTCTTT
CASIVSTLQGMNTEAFF
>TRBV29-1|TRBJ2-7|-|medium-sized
TGCAGCGTTGAAGATAGGGAGTCCTACGAGCAGTACTTC
CSVEDRESYEQYF
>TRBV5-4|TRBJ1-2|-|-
TGTGCCAGCAGCTTGCCAGACCATCCCGCAGGGTATGGCTACACCTTC
CASSLPDHPAGYGYTF
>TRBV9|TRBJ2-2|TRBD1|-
TGTGCCAGCAGCCTCCGACAGGGTCAGTTGGGCGGGGAGCTGTTTTTT
CASSLRQGQLGGELFF
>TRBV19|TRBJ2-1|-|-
TGTGCCAGTTCATCTCCAGGGGTCTACAATGAGCAGTTCTTC
CASSSPGVYNEQFF
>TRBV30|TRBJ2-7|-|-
TGTGCCTGGAGTTGGGCCGCCGAGAACGAGCAGTACTTC
CAWSWAAENEQYF
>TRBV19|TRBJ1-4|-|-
TGTGCCAGTAGTATAACAGCTAATGAAAAACTGTTTTTT
CASSITANEKLFF
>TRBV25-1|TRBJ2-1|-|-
TGTGCCAGCAGTGACGGGTGGGGGGACTACAATGAGCAGTTCTTC
CASSDGWGDYNEQFF
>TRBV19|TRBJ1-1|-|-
TGTGCCAGTAGTACCTCAGGGGTCATGAACACTGAAGCTTTCTTT
CASSTSGVMNTEAFF
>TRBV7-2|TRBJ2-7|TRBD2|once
TGTGCCAGCAGCATCCGACTAGCGGGTTCCTACGAGCAGTACTTC
CASSIRLAGSYEQYF
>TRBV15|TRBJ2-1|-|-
TGTGCCACCAGCGGGGGCTTTTACAATGAGCAGTTCTTC
CATSGGFYNEQFF
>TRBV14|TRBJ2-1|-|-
TGTGCCAGCAGCCATAATAGAGGGGGAGTTCAGTCCTACAATGAGCAGTTCTTC
CASSHNRGGVQSYNEQFF
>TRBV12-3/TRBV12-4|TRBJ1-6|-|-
TGTGCCAGCAGTCCTGGGGCCAACTCACCCCTCCACTTT
CASSPGANSPLHF
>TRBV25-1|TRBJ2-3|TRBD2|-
TGTGCCAGCAGTGAATATGGGCTAGCGGGGACAGATACGCAGTATTTT
CASSEYGLAGTDTQYF
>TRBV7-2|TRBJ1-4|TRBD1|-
TGTGCCAGCAGCCAGGACAGGGGGGAGGAAAAACTGTTTTTT
CASSQDRGEEKLFF
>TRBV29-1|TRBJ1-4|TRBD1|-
TGCAGCGTTGCTCTGACAGGGACTAATGAAAAACTGTTTTTT
CSVALTGTNEKLFF
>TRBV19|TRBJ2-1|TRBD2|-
TGTGCCAGTAGTATGGATAGCGGGGGCGCCTACAATGAGCAGTTCTTC
CASSMDSGGAYNEQFF
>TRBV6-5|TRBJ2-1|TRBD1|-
TGTGCCACACAGACAGGGTATGAGCAGTTCTTC
CATQTGYEQFF
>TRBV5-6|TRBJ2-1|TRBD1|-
TGTGCCAGCACCCGGACAGGCTACAATGAGCAGTTCTTC
CASTRTGYNEQFF
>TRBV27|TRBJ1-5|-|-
TGTGCCAGCAGACTCCAGGGAGGGAGCAATCAGCCCCAGCATTTT
CASRLQGGSNQPQHF
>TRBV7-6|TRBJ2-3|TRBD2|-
TGTGCCAGCAGCTTAGCGACTAGCGGGGCCCTGAGCACAGATACGCAGTATTTT
CASSLATSGALSTDTQYF
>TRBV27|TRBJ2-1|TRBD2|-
TGTGCCAGCAGTTCCCCACTAGCGGGAGGCTACAATGAGCAGTTCTTC
CASSSPLAGGYNEQFF
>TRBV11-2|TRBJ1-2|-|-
TGTGCCAGCAGCTTAGATGGAGTAGGGGCCGTCACCTTC
CASSLDGVGAVTF
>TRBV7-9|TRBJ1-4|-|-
TGTGCCAGCTTACGGGGAGGTGAAAAACTGTTTTTT
CASLRGGEKLFF
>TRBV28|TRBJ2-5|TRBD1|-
TGTGCCAGCAGTTTTCTCTCCTTGTGGGACAGTTCAAACCCCTTCCAAGAGACCCAGTACTTC
CASSFLSLWDSSNPFQETQYF
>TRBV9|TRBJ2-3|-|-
TGTGCCAGCAGCGTAGCGGGGGTTAGCACAGATACGCAGTATTTT
CASSVAGVSTDTQYF
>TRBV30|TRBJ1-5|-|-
TGTGCCTGGAGTGGGGTGGCAGGAAATCAGCCCCAGCATTTT
CAWSGVAGNQPQHF
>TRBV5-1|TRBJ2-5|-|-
TGCGCCAGCAGCTTGGGCCCACTAGGGCTCCAAGAGACCCAGTACTTC
CASSLGPLGLQETQYF
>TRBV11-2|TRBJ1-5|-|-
TGTGCCAGCAGTGGAGGAGGGAATCAGCCCCAGCATTTT
CASSGGGNQPQHF
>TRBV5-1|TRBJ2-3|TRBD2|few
TGCGCCAGCAGCTTGGCCCCGCGGGGGGGCGGCGCAGATACGCAGTATTTT
CASSLAPRGGGADTQYF
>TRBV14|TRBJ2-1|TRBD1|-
TGTGCCAGCAGCCAAGGGGTCGGGACAGCTTTGGACAATGAGCAGTTCTTC
CASSQGVGTALDNEQFF
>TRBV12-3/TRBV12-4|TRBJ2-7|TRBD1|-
TGTGCCAGCACGAGGGACAGGGGGGACGAGCAGTACTTC
CASTRDRGDEQYF
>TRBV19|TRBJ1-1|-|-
TGTGCCAGTAGCCCAGACTTGTCGGACACTGAAGCTTTCTTT
CASSPDLSDTEAFF